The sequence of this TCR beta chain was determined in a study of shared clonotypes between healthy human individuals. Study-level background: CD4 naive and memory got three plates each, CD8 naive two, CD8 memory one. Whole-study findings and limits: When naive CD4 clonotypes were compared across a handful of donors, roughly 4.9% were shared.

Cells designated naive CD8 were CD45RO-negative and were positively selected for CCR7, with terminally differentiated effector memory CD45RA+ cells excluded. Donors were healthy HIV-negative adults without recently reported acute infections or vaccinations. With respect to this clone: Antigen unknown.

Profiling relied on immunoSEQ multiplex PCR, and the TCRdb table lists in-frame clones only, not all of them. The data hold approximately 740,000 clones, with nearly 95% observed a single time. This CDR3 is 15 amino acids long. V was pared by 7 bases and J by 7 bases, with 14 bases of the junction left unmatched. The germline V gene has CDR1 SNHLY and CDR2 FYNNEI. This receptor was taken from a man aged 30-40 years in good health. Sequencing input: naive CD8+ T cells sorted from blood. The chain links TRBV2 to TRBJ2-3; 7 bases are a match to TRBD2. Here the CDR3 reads CASIFLTSSVYTQYF. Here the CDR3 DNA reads TGTGCCAGCATCTTTCTGACTAGCAGCGTGTATACGCAGTATTTT.